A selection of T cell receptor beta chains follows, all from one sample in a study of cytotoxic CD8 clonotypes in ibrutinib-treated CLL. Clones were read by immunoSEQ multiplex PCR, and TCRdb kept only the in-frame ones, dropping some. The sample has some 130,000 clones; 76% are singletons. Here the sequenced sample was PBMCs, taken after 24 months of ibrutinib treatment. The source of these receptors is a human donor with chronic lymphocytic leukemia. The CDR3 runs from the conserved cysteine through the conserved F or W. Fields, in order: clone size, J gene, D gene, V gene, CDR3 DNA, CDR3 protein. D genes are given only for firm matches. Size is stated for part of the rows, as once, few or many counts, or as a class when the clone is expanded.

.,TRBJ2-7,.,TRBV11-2,TGTGCCAGCAGCTTCGGGCAGGTTAACGAGCAGTACTTC,CASSFGQVNEQYF
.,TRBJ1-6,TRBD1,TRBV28,TGTGCCAGCAGTTTATGGCGGACAGGGGCACCCCTCCACTTT,CASSLWRTGAPLHF
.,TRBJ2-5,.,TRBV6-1,TGTGCCAGCATGGTATGGGAGACCCAGTACTTC,CASMVWETQYF
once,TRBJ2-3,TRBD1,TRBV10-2,TGCGCCACCTTGGGGCCACGGGACAGGGCAGATACGCAGTATTTT,CATLGPRDRADTQYF
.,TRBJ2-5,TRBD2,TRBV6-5,TGTGCCAGCAGCCCAAACGCGGGGGGCCGGGAGACCCAGTACTTC,CASSPNAGGRETQYF
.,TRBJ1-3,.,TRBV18,TGTGCCAGCTCACCACCAACCGGGGACACCATATATTTT,CASSPPTGDTIYF
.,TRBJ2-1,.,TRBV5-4,TGTGCCAGCAGCTTGGATGGGGATTCCTACAATGAGCAGTTCTTC,CASSLDGDSYNEQFF
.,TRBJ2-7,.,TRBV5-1,TGCGCCAGCAGCTTCGGGGTTTCGGTCGAGCAGTACTTC,CASSFGVSVEQYF
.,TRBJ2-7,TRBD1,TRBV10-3,TGTGCCATCAGTGACCGACGACAGGGGTCATCCTACGAGCAGTACTTC,CAISDRRQGSSYEQYF
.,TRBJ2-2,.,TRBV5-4,TGTGCCAGCAGCTTGTCACTAGGGCACACCGGGGAGCTGTTTTTT,CASSLSLGHTGELFF
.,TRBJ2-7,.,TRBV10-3,TGTGCCCCCCCGGGGACGACCTACGAGCAGTACTTC,CAPPGTTYEQYF
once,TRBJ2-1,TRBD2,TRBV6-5,TGTGCCAGCATTGTTCCGGGGGGGATTGAGCAGTTCTTC,CASIVPGGIEQFF
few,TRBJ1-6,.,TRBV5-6,TGTGCCAGCAGCTTGTGGCAGGGAAATTCACCCCTCCACTTT,CASSLWQGNSPLHF
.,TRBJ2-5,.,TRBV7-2,TGTGCCAGCAGCCTGGGGCATGAAGAGACCCAGTACTTC,CASSLGHEETQYF
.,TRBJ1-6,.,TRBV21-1,TGTGCCCCCGGCCTTGGGGATTCACCCCTCCACTTT,CAPGLGDSPLHF
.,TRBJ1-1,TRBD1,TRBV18,TGTGCCAGCTCACCACCGAGGGGGCTGGGGACTGAAGCTTTCTTT,CASSPPRGLGTEAFF
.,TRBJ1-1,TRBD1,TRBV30,TGTGCCTGGAGTGTTCCCCGGACAGGGTTGAACACTGAAGCTTTCTTT,CAWSVPRTGLNTEAFF
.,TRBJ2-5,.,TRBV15,TGTGCCACCAGCGGTGACTATCAAGAGACCCAGTACTTC,CATSGDYQETQYF
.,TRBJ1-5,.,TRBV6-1,TGTGCCAGCAGTGAGGGGGGTGGGGGTCAGCCCCAGCATTTT,CASSEGGGGQPQHF
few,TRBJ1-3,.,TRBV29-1,TGCAGCGTGCAGCCCGTCACAGGCTCTGGAAACACCATATATTTT,CSVQPVTGSGNTIYF
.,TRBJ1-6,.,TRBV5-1,TGCGCCAGCAGCGACAAAATTAGGACGGACAGCTCCTATAATTCACCCCTCCACTTT,CASSDKIRTDSSYNSPLHF
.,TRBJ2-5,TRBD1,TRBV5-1,TGCGCCAGCAGCTTCGGCAGGGGGCAAGAGACCCAGTACTTC,CASSFGRGQETQYF
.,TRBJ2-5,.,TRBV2,TGTGCCAGCAGGGGTGAGACCCAGTACTTC,CASRGETQYF
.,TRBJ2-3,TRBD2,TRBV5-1,TGCGCCAGCAGCTTGGCCTCTAGCGGGAGAACCGGCACAGATACGCAGTATTTT,CASSLASSGRTGTDTQYF
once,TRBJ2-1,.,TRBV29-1,TGCAGCGCTGGGGTTAGCGGACCGGGTGTTGAGCAGTTCTTC,CSAGVSGPGVEQFF
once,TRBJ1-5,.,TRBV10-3,TGTGCCAACTGGGGTGGGGGCAATCAGCCCCAGCATTTT,CANWGGGNQPQHF
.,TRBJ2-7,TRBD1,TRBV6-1,TGTGCCAGCAAAGACAGGGATAGGGGGTACTTC,CASKDRDRGYF
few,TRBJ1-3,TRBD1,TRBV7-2,TGTGCCAGCAGCCCCCGACAGGGAACTGGAAACACCATATATTTT,CASSPRQGTGNTIYF
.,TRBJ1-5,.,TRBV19,TGTGCCAGGTCGACCGCGGAACATCAGCCCCAGCATTTT,CARSTAEHQPQHF
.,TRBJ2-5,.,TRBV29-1,TGCAGCGTTGGGGGCGTGGCGGGGGCCTCGGGGCCAGAGACCCAGTACTTC,CSVGGVAGASGPETQYF
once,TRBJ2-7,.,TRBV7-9,TGTGCCACCACCCCGAGGGGTGTGGGCTACGAGCAGTACTTC,CATTPRGVGYEQYF
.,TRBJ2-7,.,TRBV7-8,TGTGCCAGCAGCTCGAGGGGCTCCTACGAGCAGTACTTC,CASSSRGSYEQYF
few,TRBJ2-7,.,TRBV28,TGTGCCAGCAGTCCCACCAGAGACCACTACGAGCAGTACTTC,CASSPTRDHYEQYF
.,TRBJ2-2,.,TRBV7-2,TGTGCCAGCAGCTATAGCGGGAACACCGGGGAGCTGTTTTTT,CASSYSGNTGELFF
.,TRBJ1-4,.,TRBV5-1,TGCGCCAGCAGCTTTGGATGGGCTAATGAAAAACTGTTTTTT,CASSFGWANEKLFF
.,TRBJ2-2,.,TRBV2,TGTGCCAGCAGGGGGGACAACGTTCGTGCCGGGGAGCTGTTTTTT,CASRGDNVRAGELFF
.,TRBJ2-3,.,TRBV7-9,TGTGCCAGCAGCCCCCCGGGGGCGGGAGATACGCAGTATTTT,CASSPPGAGDTQYF
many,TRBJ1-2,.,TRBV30,TGTGCCTGGAGTGTATCGAGCGCCGGCTACACCTTC,CAWSVSSAGYTF
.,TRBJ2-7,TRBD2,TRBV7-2,TGTGCCAGCAGCCCGGGGGGCTACGAGCAGTACTTC,CASSPGGYEQYF
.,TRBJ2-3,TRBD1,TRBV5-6,TGTGCCAGCAGCGACGACAGGGCCCTCACAGATACGCAGTATTTT,CASSDDRALTDTQYF
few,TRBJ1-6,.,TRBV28,TGTGCCAGCAGTTTAAGTTGGCGGAGGTCCTATAATTCACCCCTCCACTTT,CASSLSWRRSYNSPLHF
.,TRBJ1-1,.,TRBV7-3,TGTGCCAGCAGCTTAGGGGAGGGCACTGAAGCTTTCTTT,CASSLGEGTEAFF
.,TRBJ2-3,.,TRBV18,TGTGCCAGCTCACCAAACGTCCTAAGCACAGATACGCAGTATTTT,CASSPNVLSTDTQYF
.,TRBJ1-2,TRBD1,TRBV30,TGTGCCTGGACTCTCGGACAGGGCCGGGGCTACACCTTC,CAWTLGQGRGYTF
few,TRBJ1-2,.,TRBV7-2,TGTGCCAGCAGCTTGGGGGATAAGGGCTACACCTTC,CASSLGDKGYTF
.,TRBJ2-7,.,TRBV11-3,TGTGCCAGCAGCTTAGGGGTTGGCGAGCAGTACTTC,CASSLGVGEQYF
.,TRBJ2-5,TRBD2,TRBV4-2,TGTGCCAGCAGCACGCTAGCGGGGGGGCAGGAAGAGACCCAGTACTTC,CASSTLAGGQEETQYF
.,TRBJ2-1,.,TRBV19,TGTGCCAGTAGTATCCCCCGGCCCGCCTACAATGAGCAGTTCTTC,CASSIPRPAYNEQFF
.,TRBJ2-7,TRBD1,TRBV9,TGTGCCAGCAGCCCCCACGCCGGGACAGGCACCTACGAGCAGTACTTC,CASSPHAGTGTYEQYF
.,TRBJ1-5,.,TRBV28,TGTGCCAGCAGACCAGGGTTCTTAAATCAGCCCCAGCATTTT,CASRPGFLNQPQHF
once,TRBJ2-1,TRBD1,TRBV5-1,TGCGCCAGCAGCTCGGGGACAGATAACTACAATGAGCAGTTCTTC,CASSSGTDNYNEQFF
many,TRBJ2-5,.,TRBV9,TGTGCCAGCAGCGTAGAGGCAGCCCAGGAGACCCAGTACTTC,CASSVEAAQETQYF
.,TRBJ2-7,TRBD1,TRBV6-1,TGTGCCAGCAGTGAGCGGGGGACAGGGGCCTACGAGCAGTACTTC,CASSERGTGAYEQYF
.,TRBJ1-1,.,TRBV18,TGTGCCAGCTCACCTGGTGGGGGATGGAACACTGAAGCTTTCTTT,CASSPGGGWNTEAFF
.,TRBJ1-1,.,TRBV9,TGTGCCAGCGGCCAGGGTGGTTGGGCTGAAGCTTTCTTT,CASGQGGWAEAFF